The present T cell receptor (beta chain) was sequenced within a study of T cell repertoires in aging, cancer and after chemotherapy. Study context: Clear clonal overlap appeared across healthy donor samples taken over several months to years. About 9 million TCR reads made up the full dataset. Study-wide findings and caveats: Across the chemotherapy interval, each cancer cohort showed higher median generation probability, suggesting thymic rebound. Compared with age-matched healthy donors, untreated hematological or solid cancer patients showed higher blood TCR clonality.

For this clonotype: The antigen remains unidentified.

Peripheral blood genomic DNA, not sorted cells or RNA, was the template. Germline loops: CDR1 SEHNR, CDR2 FQNEAQ (reference sequence). The CDR3 sequence is 14 residues long. The V gene lost 4 bases and the J gene lost 7 bases, with 16 bases spanning the gap. Rearranged V-D-J TRB sequences were amplified with a mixed TRB-A/B primer pool. TCRdb fed the multiplex PCR reads into MiXCR, producing one record per CDR3 protein. The sample includes some 11,000 distinct CDR3 sequences, less than 55% seen only once; the top ten take 7.4%. The specimen sequenced was blood. This receptor was obtained from a human donor in good health. The rearrangement joins TRBV7-9 to TRBJ1-2, with a tentative D call TRBD1 (6 bases). CDR3 sequence reads: CASSSGGGLSGYTF. The CDR3 DNA is TGTGCCAGCAGCTCCGGAGGGGGGCTGAGTGGCTACACCTTC.